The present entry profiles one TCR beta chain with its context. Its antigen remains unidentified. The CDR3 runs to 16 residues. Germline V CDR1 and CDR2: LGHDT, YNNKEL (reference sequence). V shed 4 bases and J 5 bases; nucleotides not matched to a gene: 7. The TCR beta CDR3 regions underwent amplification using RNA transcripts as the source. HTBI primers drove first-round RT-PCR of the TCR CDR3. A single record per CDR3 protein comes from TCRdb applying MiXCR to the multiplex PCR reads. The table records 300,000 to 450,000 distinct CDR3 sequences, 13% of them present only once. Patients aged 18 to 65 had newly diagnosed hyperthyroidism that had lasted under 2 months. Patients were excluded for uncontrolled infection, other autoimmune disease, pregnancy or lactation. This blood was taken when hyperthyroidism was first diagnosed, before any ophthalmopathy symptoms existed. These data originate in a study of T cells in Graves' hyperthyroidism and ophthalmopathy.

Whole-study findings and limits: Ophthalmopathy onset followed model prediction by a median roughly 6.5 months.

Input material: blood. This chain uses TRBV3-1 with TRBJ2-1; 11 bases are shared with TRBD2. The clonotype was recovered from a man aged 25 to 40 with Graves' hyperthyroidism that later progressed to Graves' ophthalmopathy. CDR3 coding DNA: TGTGCCAGCAGCCCTGCCGGGACTAGCGGTGACAATGAGCAGTTCTTC. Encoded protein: CASSPAGTSGDNEQFF.